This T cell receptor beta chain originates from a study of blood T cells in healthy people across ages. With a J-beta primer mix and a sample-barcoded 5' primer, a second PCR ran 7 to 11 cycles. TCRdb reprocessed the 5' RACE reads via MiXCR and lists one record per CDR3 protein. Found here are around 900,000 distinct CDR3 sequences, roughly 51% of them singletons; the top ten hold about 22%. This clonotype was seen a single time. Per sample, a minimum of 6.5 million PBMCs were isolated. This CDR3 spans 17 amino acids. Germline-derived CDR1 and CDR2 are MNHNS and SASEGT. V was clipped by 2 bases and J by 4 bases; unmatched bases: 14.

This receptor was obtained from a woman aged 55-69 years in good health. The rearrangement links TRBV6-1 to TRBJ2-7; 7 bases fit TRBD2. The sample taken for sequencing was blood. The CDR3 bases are TGTGCCAGCAGTGAACTAGCGGTTCCCTCAGCTGGGTACGAGCAGTACTTC. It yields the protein CASSELAVPSAGYEQYF.